The TCR beta chain described here comes from a study of vaccination effects on CD4 cells after COVID-19. ViraFEST assay sequencing came after antigen-specific CD4+ T cells were expanded with viral peptide pools. With approximately 9 days of culture completed, CD4+ T cells were isolated. None of these healthy vaccinees had been infected with SARS-CoV-2 before vaccination. On days 3 and 7, fresh IL-2 medium replaced half the medium. As concerns this clone: Its antigen is not identified.

CDR1 is SGHAT, CDR2 FQNNGV, per germline. Unmatched junction bases numbered 1, after V lost 5 bases and J lost 5 bases. The CDR3 covers 14 residues. Using immunoSEQ multiplex PCR, the repertoire was profiled, and TCRdb retains in-frame clones only, with some absent. Here the sample spans about 27,000 clones, over 65% being singletons. The V and J genes are TRBV11-2 and TRBJ2-2, with 11 bases lining up with TRBD2. The source material was CD4+ T cells from PBMCs cultured with HCoV-NL63 spike peptides, sampled before COVID-19 vaccination. The sequence derives from a human donor who received a COVID-19 vaccine. The DNA for the CDR3 is TGTGCCAGCAGCAGACTAGCGGGAACCGGGGAGCTGTTTTTT. Its translation is CASSRLAGTGELFF.